Listed here are 30 T cell receptor beta chains from one sample, sequenced in a study of patients and donors after allogeneic stem cell transplantation. TCRdb ran MiXCR on the RT-PCR reads and lists one entry per CDR3 protein. The sample contains 150,000 to 200,000 distinct CDR3 sequences, about 30% of which appear only once. Source material: blood, either unsorted or a sorted T cell fraction (not recorded which). These receptor sequences come from a human donor who was either an allogeneic HSCT recipient or a stem cell or donor lymphocyte infusion donor (not recorded which). It is not recorded whose cells these are; they may come from a transplant donor.

This clonotype was observed a few times. The rearrangement links TRBV12-3 or TRBV12-4 to TRBJ1-2, with 8 bases aligning to TRBD1. The CDR3 has 17 amino acids. Trimming cost V 6 bases and J 1 base; bases outside gene matches: 13. The CDR3: CASSGTGGELVNYGYTF. CDR3 nucleotide sequence: TGTGCCAGCAGCGGAACAGGGGGAGAGCTCGTTAACTATGGCTACACCTTC.

This clonotype was seen a handful of times. CDR3 amino acids: CSVATTGRNYGYTF. Written as DNA, the CDR3 is TGCAGCGTTGCCACGACAGGGAGGAACTATGGCTACACCTTC. The J gene is TRBJ1-2, the V gene TRBV29-1; 7 nucleotides line up with TRBD1. The germline V gene has CDR1 SQVTM and CDR2 ANQGSEA. The CDR3 has 14 amino acids. J was trimmed by 2 bases and V by 4 bases; bases with no gene match: 7. Using reference TRBV29-1 and TRBJ1-2 for the parts outside the CDR3, the full variable domain is SAVISQKPSRDICQRGTSLTIQCQVDSQVTMMFWYRQQPGQSLTLIATANQGSEATYESGFVIDKFPISRPNLTFSTLTVSNMSPEDSSIYLCSVATTGRNYGYTFGSGTRLTVV.

This sequence joins TRBV6-6 and TRBJ1-2, with D unresolved. The germline V and J ends were trimmed by 2 bases and 4 bases, with 8 bases remaining between them. This CDR3 spans 13 amino acids. Germline-derived CDR1 and CDR2 are MNHNY and SVGAGI (reference sequence). The CDR3 here is CASSYAVLYGYTF. The DNA for the CDR3 is TGTGCCAGCAGTTACGCGGTTCTCTATGGCTACACCTTC.

This clonotype was observed a handful of times. The chain combines TRBV5-1 with TRBJ1-3; 10 bases line up with TRBD1. V lost 5 bases and J lost 2; bases outside the gene matches: 1. The CDR3 consists of 14 residues. Germline loops: CDR1 SGHRS, CDR2 YFSETQ. CDR3 sequence (DNA): TGCGCCAGCAGGGGGACAGGGGCTGGAAACACCATATATTTT. Translation gives CASRGTGAGNTIYF.

This clonotype has a handful of counts. The J gene is TRBJ2-7, the V gene TRBV5-1; 7 nucleotides agree with TRBD1. In germline, CDR1 is SGHRS, CDR2 YFSETQ. The CDR3 is 12 amino acids. Germline trimming cut 5 bases from V and 6 bases from J; bases unmatched to any gene: 5. The CDR3 loop is CASRADRAEQYF. DNA of the CDR3: TGCGCCAGCAGAGCTGACAGGGCCGAGCAGTACTTC.

This clonotype has more than one count but fewer than ten. The CDR3 DNA reads as TGTGCCAGCAGCCCTATCGGGGCTAATGAAAAACTGTTTTTT. Amino acids: CASSPIGANEKLFF. The rearrangement links TRBV14 to TRBJ1-4, with D unresolved. The ends were cut back, 4 bases at V and 3 bases at J, with 9 bases in the middle. CDR1 SGHDN and CDR2 FVKESK come from the germline V gene. The CDR3 is 14 residues long. The whole variable domain, remainder taken from reference TRBV14 and TRBJ1-4, is EAGVTQFPSHSVIEKGQTVTLRCDPISGHDNLYWYRRVMGKEIKFLLHFVKESKQDESGMPNNRFLAERTGGTYSTLKVQPAELEDSGVYFCASSPIGANEKLFFGSGTQLSVL.

In this sample, this clonotype turned up a few times. Here the CDR3 reads CASSQEAGGREKLFF. The CDR3 DNA is TGTGCCAGCAGCCAAGAGGCAGGGGGGCGTGAAAAACTGTTTTTT. The rearrangement uses TRBV4-2 and TRBJ1-4; 7 bases map to TRBD1. With 0 bases clipped from V and 7 bases from J, the junction kept 5 bases outside the gene matches. CDR3 length: 15 residues. Per germline, CDR1 LGHNA and CDR2 YNFKEQ.

V and J are TRBV5-1 and TRBJ1-1; weak D call: TRBD1 (6 bases). CDR1 SGHRS and CDR2 YFSETQ come from the germline V gene. The CDR3 extends over 15 amino acids. Trimming took 3 bases from V and 4 from J, leaving 16 bases between them. CDR3 nucleotides: TGCGCCAGCAGCTGGCGTGGGGGCGAGGGCACTGAAGCTTTCTTT. Encoded protein: CASSWRGGEGTEAFF.

In its sample, this clonotype was seen once. The V gene is TRBV12-3 or TRBV12-4, the J gene TRBJ2-4; D call uncertain. V dropped 6 bases and J dropped 8 bases, with 14 bases sitting between them. The CDR3 sequence is 13 residues long. CDR3 coding DNA: TGTGCCAGCAGGGTCCTAGGCGTGGACATTCAGTACTTC. Its protein is CASRVLGVDIQYF.

This rearrangement joins TRBV2 to TRBJ2-3; TRBD2 matches 10 bases. CDR1 and CDR2 (germline): SNHLY, FYNNEI. Germline trimming cut 2 bases from V and 2 bases from J; bases unmatched to any gene: 4. The CDR3 is made up of 16 amino acids. The CDR3 DNA reads TGTGCCAGCAGTGAATGGGGGACTAGCGACACAGATACGCAGTATTTT. Residues: CASSEWGTSDTDTQYF.

This clonotype has more than one count but fewer than ten. The chain combines TRBV4-3 with TRBJ2-2; 9 positions agree with TRBD2. The trim removed 3 bases at V and 7 bases at J, leaving 9 bases unmatched. CDR3 length: 16 residues. CDR1 is LGHNA, CDR2 YSLEER, per germline. The CDR3 DNA reads as TGCGCCAGCAGCCAGGAGGGACTAGCTGGGCACGGGGAGCTGTTTTTT. It translates to CASSQEGLAGHGELFF.

This clonotype was seen only a few times. J is TRBJ2-1 and V is TRBV5-1; 10 bases agree with TRBD2. Germline lookup yields CDR1 SGHRS and CDR2 YFSETQ. The trim removed 6 bases at V and 2 bases at J, leaving 2 bases unmatched. The CDR3 totals 14 residues. The CDR3 nucleotides are TGCGCCAGCAAGCGGGAGGGAACCTACAATGAGCAGTTCTTC. Residues: CASKREGTYNEQFF.

The count of this clonotype is one. V gene TRBV27 combines with J gene TRBJ2-7, with 11 positions matching TRBD2. V was clipped by 4 bases and J by 2 bases; unmatched bases: 1. The CDR3 spans 14 residues. Looked up from germline, CDR1 is MNHEY and CDR2 is SMNVEV (reference sequence). CDR3 region: CASSYSGRAYEQYF. CDR3 nucleotides: TGTGCCAGCAGTTATAGCGGGAGGGCCTACGAGCAGTACTTC.

This clonotype was picked up a small number of times. The V gene is TRBV10-3, the J gene TRBJ2-7; 8 bases are shared with TRBD1. The V and J ends lost 10 bases and 3 bases, in that order; junction bases with no gene match: 11. The germline V gene encodes CDR1 ENHRY and CDR2 SYGVKD. CDR3 length: 14 residues. The CDR3 nucleotides are TGTGCCACGAACAACGGACAGGGCAACTACGAGCAGTACTTC. Encoded protein: CATNNGQGNYEQYF.

This clonotype was recorded a few times. The chain uses TRBV20-1 and TRBJ2-1; 7 nucleotides agree with TRBD1. The V gene end was trimmed by 0 bases and the J gene end by 2 bases; junction bases not matched to a gene: 7. The CDR3 extends over 16 amino acids. CDR1 and CDR2 from the germline V gene are DFQATT and SNEGSKA (reference sequence). The CDR3 region is CSARDYRGFPYNEQFF. CDR3 nucleotides: TGCAGTGCTAGAGATTACAGGGGATTCCCCTACAATGAGCAGTTCTTC.

This clonotype has only a few counts. This CDR3 is CASSLVLDSNYNSPLHF. Written as DNA, the CDR3 is TGTGCCAGCAGCTTAGTACTGGACAGCAACTATAATTCACCCCTCCACTTT. This sequence joins TRBV11-1 and TRBJ1-6; perhaps TRBD1 as D (6 bases). The CDR3 totals 17 residues. Germline CDR1 is SGHAT and CDR2 is FQDESV (reference sequence). V was clipped by 1 base and J by 3 bases, with 13 bases between them. Based on the CDR3 plus reference TRBV11-1 and TRBJ1-6, the full variable domain is EAEVAQSPRYKITEKSQAVAFWCDPISGHATLYWYRQILGQGPELLVQFQDESVVDDSQLPKDRFSAERLKGVDSTLKIQPAELGDSAMYLCASSLVLDSNYNSPLHFGNGTRLTVT.

J is TRBJ2-1 and V is TRBV27; 8 bases match TRBD2. The V and J ends lost 3 bases and 6 bases, in that order; junction bases with no gene match: 1. CDR3 size: 13 residues. Germline lookup yields CDR1 MNHEY and CDR2 SMNVEV (reference sequence). CDR3 sequence reads: CASSFRGGNEQFF. For the CDR3, the DNA is TGTGCCAGCAGTTTTCGGGGGGGCAATGAGCAGTTCTTC.

This chain links TRBV20-1 with TRBJ2-1; maybe TRBD1 (6 bases). The CDR3 is made up of 18 amino acids. Looked up from germline, CDR1 is DFQATT and CDR2 is SNEGSKA (reference sequence). Deletions cut 0 bases from V and 0 bases from J, with 18 bases between. DNA of the CDR3: TGCAGTGCTAGAGATAGGGGGACACAGTTAAGCTCCTACAATGAGCAGTTCTTC. Its protein product is CSARDRGTQLSSYNEQFF.

At least ten counts were recorded for this clonotype. V usage is TRBV12-5 and J usage is TRBJ1-5; 7 positions match TRBD1. Per germline, CDR1 LGHNT and CDR2 FRNRAP. With V trimmed by 5 bases and J by 3 bases, 13 bases remained unmatched. The CDR3 is 17 residues long. This CDR3 reads CASGPPTRTGLNQPQHF. CDR3 DNA sequence: TGTGCTAGTGGTCCCCCAACGAGGACAGGCCTCAATCAGCCCCAGCATTTT.

V gene TRBV20-1 combines with J gene TRBJ2-7, with 7 bases aligning to TRBD1. Germline V gene data show CDR1 as DFQATT and CDR2 as SNEGSKA (reference sequence). After removal of 3 bases from V and 2 bases from J, the junction contained 4 bases not matched to a gene. The CDR3 covers 13 residues. CDR3 bases: TGCAGTGCTAGTGGGACAGAGCCCTACGAGCAGTACTTC. Translation gives CSASGTEPYEQYF.

This clonotype has just a few counts. The rearrangement joins TRBV15 to TRBJ2-3, with 9 bases that match TRBD2. CDR3 length: 16 residues. V shed 6 bases and J 4 bases; nucleotides not matched to a gene: 11. Germline lookup yields CDR1 LNHNV and CDR2 YYDKDF (reference sequence). This CDR3 reads CATSGSGTSRSDTQYF. DNA of the CDR3: TGTGCCACCAGTGGGTCCGGGACTAGCCGTTCAGATACGCAGTATTTT. Together with reference TRBV15 and TRBJ2-3, the CDR3 gives the full variable domain: DAMVIQNPRYQVTQFGKPVTLSCSQTLNHNVMYWYQQKSSQAPKLLFHYYDKDFNNEADTPDNFQSRRPNTSFCFLDIRSPGLGDTAMYLCATSGSGTSRSDTQYFGPGTRLTVL.

This clonotype was observed a handful of times. The rearrangement joins TRBV10-2 to TRBJ2-1; D might be TRBD1 or TRBD2, each matching 5 bases. This CDR3 has 12 amino acids. Germline assignment: CDR1 WSHSY and CDR2 SAAADI. V was pared by 3 bases and J by 10 bases, with 10 bases between. The CDR3 coding sequence is TGCGCCAGCAGTGACGGGGCCTGGGAGCAGTTCTTC. This translates into CASSDGAWEQFF.

The chain links TRBV7-9 to TRBJ1-5; weak D call: TRBD1 (6 bases). V was clipped by 5 bases and J by 7 bases, with 15 bases between them. The germline CDR1 and CDR2 sequences are SEHNR and FQNEAQ (reference sequence). The CDR3 consists of 14 residues. CDR3 nucleotides: TGTGCCAGCAGCCCGGTGGGGGGCAGGCAGCCCCAGCATTTT. It encodes CASSPVGGRQPQHF.

This rearrangement joins TRBV5-1 to TRBJ2-1; TRBD2 matches at 7 bases. J gave up 7 bases and V 0 bases, and 4 bases lay outside the gene matches. Germline CDR1 reads SGHRS; CDR2 reads YFSETQ. The CDR3 has 14 residues. The CDR3 is CASSLGDSGNEQFF. The CDR3 nucleotides read TGCGCCAGCAGCTTGGGAGATAGCGGGAATGAGCAGTTCTTC.

This clonotype was counted ten times or more. The chain combines TRBV4-3 with TRBJ1-6; maybe TRBD1 (5 bases). Trimming stripped 4 bases from V and 9 bases from J, with 13 bases between. Germline-derived CDR1 and CDR2 are LGHNA and YSLEER. The CDR3 runs to 14 residues. The CDR3 is CASSPKGETSPLHF. The CDR3 nucleotides read TGCGCCAGCAGCCCGAAAGGGGAGACTTCACCCCTCCACTTT.

The chain combines TRBV6-1 with TRBJ2-7; D gene uncertain. Between the trimmed V and J ends, which lost 0 bases and 0 bases, there was a span of 9 bases. In germline, CDR1 is MNHNS, CDR2 SASEGT. This CDR3 contains 15 residues. Here the CDR3 reads CASSEANYASYEQYF. The CDR3 region has the DNA TGTGCCAGCAGTGAAGCAAACTACGCCTCCTACGAGCAGTACTTC.

This clonotype was counted between two and nine times. CDR3 region: CASSFLLAGADTQYF. The CDR3 coding sequence is TGTGCCAGCAGTTTCCTACTAGCGGGAGCCGATACGCAGTATTTT. The rearrangement uses TRBV12-3 or TRBV12-4 and TRBJ2-3, with TRBD2 matching 11 bases. The CDR3 has 15 amino acids. J lost 6 bases, V lost 3 bases, and 5 bases had no gene match.

This clonotype has just a few counts. CDR3 sequence reads: CASSQKTQAGVSDTQYF. CDR3 DNA sequence: TGTGCCAGCAGCCAAAAAACCCAAGCGGGAGTTTCGGATACGCAGTATTTT. V gene TRBV4-2 combines with J gene TRBJ2-3; 8 bases are a match to TRBD2. V lost 2 bases and J lost 6; bases outside the gene matches: 13. CDR1 is LGHNA and CDR2 is YNFKEQ in the germline V gene. This CDR3 has 17 amino acids.

This clonotype was counted between two and nine times. The chain employs TRBV20-1 and TRBJ2-7, with 10 bases lining up with TRBD1. Germline-derived CDR1 and CDR2 are DFQATT and SNEGSKA (reference sequence). V gave up 6 bases and J gave up 5 bases; unmatched junction bases: 10. The CDR3 length is 14 residues. CDR3 coding DNA: TGCAGTGCAAACCGGGACAGGGGTTACAACGAGCAGTACTTC. This sequence encodes CSANRDRGYNEQYF.

This clonotype was found a few times. The chain uses TRBV20-1 and TRBJ2-7, with D maybe TRBD2 (5 bases). V lost 5 bases to trimming and J lost 3 bases, with 11 bases between them. The germline gives CDR1 DFQATT, CDR2 SNEGSKA (reference sequence). The CDR3 runs to 12 residues. The chain's CDR3 is CSAARRDYEQYF. The CDR3 nucleotides are TGCAGTGCTGCTCGACGGGACTACGAGCAGTACTTC.